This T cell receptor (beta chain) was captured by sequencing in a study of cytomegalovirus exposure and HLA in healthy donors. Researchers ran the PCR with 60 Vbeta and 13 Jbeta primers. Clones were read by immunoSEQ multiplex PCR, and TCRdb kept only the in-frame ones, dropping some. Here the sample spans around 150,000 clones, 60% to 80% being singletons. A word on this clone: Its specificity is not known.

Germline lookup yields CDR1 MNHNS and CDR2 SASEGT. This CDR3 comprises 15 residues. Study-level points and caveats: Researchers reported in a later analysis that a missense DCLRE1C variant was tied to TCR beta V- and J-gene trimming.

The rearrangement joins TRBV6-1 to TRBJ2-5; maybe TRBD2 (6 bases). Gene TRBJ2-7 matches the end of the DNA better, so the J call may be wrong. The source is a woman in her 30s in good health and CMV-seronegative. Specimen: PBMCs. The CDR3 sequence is CASSEARGLSYEQYF. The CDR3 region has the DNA TGTGCCAGCAGTGAAGCACGGGGACTCTCCTACGAGCAGTACTTC.